This T cell receptor beta chain appears in the sequencing data of a study of technical replicates of blood from a handful of donors. Produced via immunoSEQ multiplex PCR; TCRdb's table is partial and in-frame only. The data contain 62,000 or so clones, over 75% of them singletons. The CDR3 has 14 amino acids. With 6 bases removed from V and 7 bases from J, the gap between germline ends came to 18 bases. The germline gives CDR1 LNHDA, CDR2 SQIVND (reference sequence). This sequence joins TRBV19 and TRBJ1-2, with D tentatively TRBD1 (5 bases). The TCR originated in a human donor in good health. Some clones in this sample may be carry-over from other donors' samples. The sample comprised PBMCs. CDR3 sequence: CASSTGGGAAGYTF. The CDR3 DNA follows: TGTGCCAGTAGCACCGGGGGAGGCGCGGCTGGCTACACCTTC. The full variable domain, its missing parts supplied by reference TRBV19 and TRBJ1-2, is DGGITQSPKYLFRKEGQNVTLSCEQNLNHDAMYWYRQDPGQGLRLIYYSQIVNDFQKGDIAEGYSVSREKKESFPLTVTSAQKNPTAFYLCASSTGGGAAGYTFGSGTRLTVV.